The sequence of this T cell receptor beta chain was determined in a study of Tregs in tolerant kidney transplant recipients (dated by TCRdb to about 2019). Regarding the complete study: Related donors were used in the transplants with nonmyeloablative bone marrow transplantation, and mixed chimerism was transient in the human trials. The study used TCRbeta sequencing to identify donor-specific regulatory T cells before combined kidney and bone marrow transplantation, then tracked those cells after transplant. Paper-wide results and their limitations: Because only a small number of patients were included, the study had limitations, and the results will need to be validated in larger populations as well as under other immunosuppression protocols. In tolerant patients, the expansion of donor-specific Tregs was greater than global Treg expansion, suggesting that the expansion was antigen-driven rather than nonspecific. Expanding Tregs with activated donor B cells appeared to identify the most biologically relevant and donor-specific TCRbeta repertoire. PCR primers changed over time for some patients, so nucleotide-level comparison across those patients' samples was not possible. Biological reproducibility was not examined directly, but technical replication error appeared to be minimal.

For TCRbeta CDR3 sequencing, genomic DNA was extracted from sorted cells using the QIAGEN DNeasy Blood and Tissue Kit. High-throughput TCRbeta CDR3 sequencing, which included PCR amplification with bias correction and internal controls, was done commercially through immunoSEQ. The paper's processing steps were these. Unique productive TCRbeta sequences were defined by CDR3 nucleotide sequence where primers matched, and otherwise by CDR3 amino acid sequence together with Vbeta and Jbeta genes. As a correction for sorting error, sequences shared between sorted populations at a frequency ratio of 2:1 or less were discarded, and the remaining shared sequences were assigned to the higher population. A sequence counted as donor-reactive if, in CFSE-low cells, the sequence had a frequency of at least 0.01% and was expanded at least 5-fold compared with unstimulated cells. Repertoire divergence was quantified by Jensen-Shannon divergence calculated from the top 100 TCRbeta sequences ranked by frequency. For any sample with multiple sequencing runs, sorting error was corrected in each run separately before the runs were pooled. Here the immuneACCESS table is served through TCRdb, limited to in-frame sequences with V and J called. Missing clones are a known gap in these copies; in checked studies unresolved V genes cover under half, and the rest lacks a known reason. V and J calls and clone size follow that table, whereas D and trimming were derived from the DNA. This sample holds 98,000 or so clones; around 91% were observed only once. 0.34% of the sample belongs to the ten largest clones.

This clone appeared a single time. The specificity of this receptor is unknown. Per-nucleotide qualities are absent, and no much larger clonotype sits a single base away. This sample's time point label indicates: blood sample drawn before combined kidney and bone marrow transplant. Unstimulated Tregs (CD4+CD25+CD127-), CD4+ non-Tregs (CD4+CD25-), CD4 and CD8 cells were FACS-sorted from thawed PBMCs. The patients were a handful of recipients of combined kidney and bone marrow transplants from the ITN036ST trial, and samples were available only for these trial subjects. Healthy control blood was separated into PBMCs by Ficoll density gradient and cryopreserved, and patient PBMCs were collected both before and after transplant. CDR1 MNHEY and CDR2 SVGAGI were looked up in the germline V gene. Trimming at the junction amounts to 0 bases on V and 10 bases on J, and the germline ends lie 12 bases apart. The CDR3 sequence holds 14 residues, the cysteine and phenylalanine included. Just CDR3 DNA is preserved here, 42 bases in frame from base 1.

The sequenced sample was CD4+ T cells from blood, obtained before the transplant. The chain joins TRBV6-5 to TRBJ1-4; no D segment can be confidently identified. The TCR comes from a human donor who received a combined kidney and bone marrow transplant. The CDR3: CASSYSPRGGKLFF. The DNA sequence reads TGTGCCAGCAGTTACTCCCCCCGGGGTGGAAAACTGTTTTTT.